This T cell receptor beta chain originates from a study of cytotoxic CD8 clonotypes in ibrutinib-treated CLL. Study background: The taking of response samples occurred after a median about 12 months of treatment, with a range of 6 to 36.

Data came from immunoSEQ multiplex PCR; TCRdb stores just in-frame clones and leaves some out. The data contain about 45,000 clones, approximately 70% of them singletons. V was cut by 2 bases and J by 2 bases, with 4 bases left in between. The germline V gene encodes CDR1 LNHDA and CDR2 SQIVND (reference sequence). The CDR3 extends over 14 amino acids. Study findings and constraints: Higher circulating CD8+ T-cell counts strongly accompanied higher baseline clonality, above age-matched healthy donors. Clonality went up at ibrutinib response and then declined back toward baseline at progression.

In the case of this clone: Its cognate antigen is unknown.

The chain recombines TRBV19 with TRBJ2-6, with no clear D. The clonotype comes from a human donor with chronic lymphocytic leukemia. Specimen: PBMCs, collected after 24 months of ibrutinib treatment. The CDR3 DNA sequence: TGTGCCAGTAGTATAAGGACTGGGGCCAACGTCCTGACTTTC. Encoded protein: CASSIRTGANVLTF. The full variable domain, in which reference TRBV19 and TRBJ2-6 provide the parts outside the CDR3, is DGGITQSPKYLFRKEGQNVTLSCEQNLNHDAMYWYRQDPGQGLRLIYYSQIVNDFQKGDIAEGYSVSREKKESFPLTVTSAQKNPTAFYLCASSIRTGANVLTFGAGSRLTVL.